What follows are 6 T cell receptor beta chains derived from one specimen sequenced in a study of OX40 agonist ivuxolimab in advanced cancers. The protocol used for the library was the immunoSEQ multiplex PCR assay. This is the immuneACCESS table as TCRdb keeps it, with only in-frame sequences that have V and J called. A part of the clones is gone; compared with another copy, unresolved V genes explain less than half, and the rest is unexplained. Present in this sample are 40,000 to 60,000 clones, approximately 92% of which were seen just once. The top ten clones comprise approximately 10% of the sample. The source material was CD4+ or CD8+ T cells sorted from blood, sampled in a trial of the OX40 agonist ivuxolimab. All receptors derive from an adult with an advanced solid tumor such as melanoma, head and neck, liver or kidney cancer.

CDR3 in amino acids: CASSVAQAGNTIYF. DNA for the CDR3: TGTGCCAGCAGCGTAGCCCAAGCTGGAAACACCATATATTTT. This chain joins TRBV9 and TRBJ1-3; D uncertain. The CDR3 runs 14 residues. Germline CDR1 SGDLS, CDR2 YYNGEE. V lost 0 bases, J lost 2 bases, and 6 bases lay in between.

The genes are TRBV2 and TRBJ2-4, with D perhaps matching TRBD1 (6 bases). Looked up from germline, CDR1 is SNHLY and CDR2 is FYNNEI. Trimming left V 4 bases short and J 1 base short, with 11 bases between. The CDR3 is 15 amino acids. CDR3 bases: TGTGCCAGCAGTGGCCCAGGGGCCGCCAAAAACATTCAGTACTTC. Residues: CASSGPGAAKNIQYF.

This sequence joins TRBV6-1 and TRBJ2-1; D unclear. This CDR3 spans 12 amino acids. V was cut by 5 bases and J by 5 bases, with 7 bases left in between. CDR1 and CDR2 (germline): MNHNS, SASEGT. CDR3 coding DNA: TGTGCCAGCAGTTGGTACAACAATGAGCAGTTCTTC. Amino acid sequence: CASSWYNNEQFF.

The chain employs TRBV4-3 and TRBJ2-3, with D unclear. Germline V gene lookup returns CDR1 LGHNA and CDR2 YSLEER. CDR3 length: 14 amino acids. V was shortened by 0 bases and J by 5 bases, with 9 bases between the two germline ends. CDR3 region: CASSQDRVGDTQYF. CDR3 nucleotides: TGCGCCAGCAGCCAAGATCGCGTGGGAGATACGCAGTATTTT.

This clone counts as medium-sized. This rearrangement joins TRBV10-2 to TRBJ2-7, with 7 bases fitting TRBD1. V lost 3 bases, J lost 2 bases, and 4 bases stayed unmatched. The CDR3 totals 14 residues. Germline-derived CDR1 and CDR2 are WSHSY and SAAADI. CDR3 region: CASSETGDPYEQYF. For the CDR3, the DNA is TGCGCCAGCAGTGAAACAGGGGACCCCTACGAGCAGTACTTC.

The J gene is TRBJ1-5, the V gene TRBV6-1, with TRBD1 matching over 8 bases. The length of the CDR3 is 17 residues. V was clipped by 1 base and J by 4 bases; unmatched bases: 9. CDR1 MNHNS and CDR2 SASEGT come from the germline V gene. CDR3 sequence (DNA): TGTGCCAGCAGTGAAGACGACAGGGGATTTTTTAATCAGCCCCAGCATTTT. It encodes CASSEDDRGFFNQPQHF.